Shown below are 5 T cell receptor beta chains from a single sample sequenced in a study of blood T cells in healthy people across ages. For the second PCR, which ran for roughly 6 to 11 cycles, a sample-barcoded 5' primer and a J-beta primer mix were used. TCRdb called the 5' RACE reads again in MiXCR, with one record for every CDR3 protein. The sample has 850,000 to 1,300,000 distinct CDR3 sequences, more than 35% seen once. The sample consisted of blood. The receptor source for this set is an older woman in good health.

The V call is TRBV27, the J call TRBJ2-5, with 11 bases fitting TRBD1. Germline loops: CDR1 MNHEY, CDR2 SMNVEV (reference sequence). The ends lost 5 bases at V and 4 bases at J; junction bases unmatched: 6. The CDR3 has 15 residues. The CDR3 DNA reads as TGTGCCAGCAGTCACGGACAGGGGGCTGGAGAGACCCAGTACTTC. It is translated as CASSHGQGAGETQYF.

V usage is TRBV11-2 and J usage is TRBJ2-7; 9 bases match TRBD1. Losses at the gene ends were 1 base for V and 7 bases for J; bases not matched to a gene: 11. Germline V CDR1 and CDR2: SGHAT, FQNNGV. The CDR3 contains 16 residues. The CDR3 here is CASSLGIQGQGEEQYF. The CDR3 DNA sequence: TGTGCCAGCAGCTTAGGTATTCAGGGACAGGGTGAGGAGCAGTACTTC.

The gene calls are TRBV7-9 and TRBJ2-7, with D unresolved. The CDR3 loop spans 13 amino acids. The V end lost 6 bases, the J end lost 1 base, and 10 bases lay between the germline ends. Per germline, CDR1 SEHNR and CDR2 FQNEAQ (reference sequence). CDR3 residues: CASRDGLSYEQYF. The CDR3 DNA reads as TGTGCCAGCAGGGACGGGCTTTCCTACGAGCAGTACTTC.

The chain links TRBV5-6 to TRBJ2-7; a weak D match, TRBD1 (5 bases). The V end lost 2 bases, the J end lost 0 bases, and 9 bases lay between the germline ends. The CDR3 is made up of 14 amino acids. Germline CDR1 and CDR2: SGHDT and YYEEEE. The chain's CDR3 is CASSFIDSSYEQYF. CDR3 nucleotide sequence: TGTGCCAGCAGCTTCATTGACAGCTCCTACGAGCAGTACTTC.

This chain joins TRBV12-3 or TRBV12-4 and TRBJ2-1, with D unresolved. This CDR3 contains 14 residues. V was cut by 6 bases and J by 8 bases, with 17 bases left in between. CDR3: CASSPGSSWDEQFF. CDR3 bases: TGTGCCAGCAGCCCCGGGTCCTCATGGGATGAGCAGTTCTTC.